The 10 T cell receptor beta chains given below trace back to one sample, sequenced in a study of cytomegalovirus exposure and HLA in healthy donors. The PCR had 60 Vbeta and 13 Jbeta primers. Sequencing used immunoSEQ multiplex PCR; TCRdb keeps in-frame clones, though not all of them. Seen here are 100,000 to 150,000 clones, 66% observed once, and the top ten hold roughly 1.4%. The sample consisted of PBMCs. These receptors all come from a man between 18 and 35 years old in good health and CMV-seronegative.

The rearrangement joins TRBV5-1 to TRBJ1-2; 10 positions agree with TRBD1. Germline V CDR1 and CDR2: SGHRS, YFSETQ. The CDR3 sequence is 14 residues long. V was clipped by 4 bases and J by 6 bases; unmatched bases: 6. DNA for the CDR3: TGCGCCAGCAGCAGCGGGACAGGGGTGGATGGCTACACCTTC. It specifies CASSSGTGVDGYTF.

This chain connects TRBV29-1 to TRBJ2-4, with 7 bases that match TRBD1. Germline CDR1 is SQVTM and CDR2 is ANQGSEA. The trim removed 3 bases at V and 0 bases at J, leaving 5 bases unmatched. The CDR3 is 15 residues long. CDR3: CSVEVPGGAKNIQYF. The DNA for the CDR3 is TGCAGCGTTGAGGTCCCAGGGGGAGCCAAAAACATTCAGTACTTC.

The rearrangement joins TRBV5-1 to TRBJ2-1; 16 nucleotides line up with TRBD2. Germline lookup yields CDR1 SGHRS and CDR2 YFSETQ. The CDR3 consists of 16 residues. Germline trimming cut 4 bases from V and 7 bases from J; bases unmatched to any gene: 5. The CDR3 here is CASSQGLAGGKNEQFF. The CDR3 coding sequence is TGCGCCAGCAGCCAGGGACTAGCGGGGGGGAAAAATGAGCAGTTCTTC.

J is TRBJ1-1 and V is TRBV6-4, with D perhaps matching TRBD1 (5 bases). Trimming shortened V by 4 bases and J by 1 base, and 7 bases separated the two germline ends. The CDR3 is made up of 13 amino acids. The germline V gene encodes CDR1 MRHNA and CDR2 SNTAGT. The CDR3 is CASSADRNTEAFF. The CDR3 DNA is TGTGCCAGCAGTGCAGACAGGAACACTGAAGCTTTCTTT.

This chain uses TRBV7-8 with TRBJ2-7, with 9 bases fitting TRBD2. The CDR3 sequence is 15 residues long. The trim removed 5 bases at V and 5 bases at J, leaving 10 bases unmatched. Germline CDR1 reads SGHVS; CDR2 reads FQNEAQ. CDR3 coding DNA: TGTGCCAGCAGCGGAAGGGTAGCGGGAGTCAACGAGCAGTACTTC. This gives the protein CASSGRVAGVNEQYF. The full variable domain, its missing parts supplied by reference TRBV7-8 and TRBJ2-7, is GAGVSQSPRYKVAKRGQDVALRCDPISGHVSLFWYQQALGQGPEFLTYFQNEAQLDKSGLPSDRFFAERPEGSVSTLKIQRTQQEDSAVYLCASSGRVAGVNEQYFGPGTRLTVT.

The V call is TRBV15, the J call TRBJ2-3; 7 nucleotides agree with TRBD2. The germline CDR1 and CDR2 sequences are LNHNV and YYDKDF (reference sequence). V lost 0 bases and J lost 1; bases outside the gene matches: 4. The CDR3 spans 16 residues. The chain's CDR3 is CATSRDGGVGTDTQYF. The CDR3, as DNA: TGTGCCACCAGCAGAGATGGGGGGGTCGGCACAGATACGCAGTATTTT.

This chain joins TRBV28 and TRBJ2-5; TRBD2 matches at 11 bases. The V gene end was trimmed by 2 bases and the J gene end by 5 bases; junction bases not matched to a gene: 4. There are 15 residues in the CDR3. Germline assignment: CDR1 MDHEN and CDR2 SYDVKM. CDR3 DNA: TGTGCCAGCAGTTTACTAGCGGGAGGCAGGGAGACCCAGTACTTC. The encoded protein is CASSLLAGGRETQYF.

This chain links TRBV5-6 with TRBJ2-7; TRBD2 agrees at 9 bases. The CDR3 is made up of 15 amino acids. Germline CDR1 and CDR2: SGHDT and YYEEEE. Trimming took 4 bases from V and 7 from J; bases not matched to a gene: 12. The CDR3 region has the DNA TGTGCCAGCAGCCTCGACAGCGGGGGGAGACGTGAGCAGTACTTC. This translates into CASSLDSGGRREQYF.

This clone has a handful of counts. The chain carries TRBV28 and TRBJ1-2, with D hard to call. This CDR3 comprises 12 residues. Germline V gene data show CDR1 as MDHEN and CDR2 as SYDVKM. Trimming left V 5 bases short and J 8 bases short, with 12 bases between. The CDR3 loop reads CASSLRPGGYTF. Written as DNA, the CDR3 is TGTGCCAGCAGTCTTCGCCCGGGGGGCTACACCTTC.

DNA for the CDR3: TGTGCCAGCACCGACACAAGTCCTAGCAATCAGCCCCAGCATTTT. It is translated as CASTDTSPSNQPQHF. The chain has TRBV6-6 and TRBJ1-5; D not resolved. V lost 7 bases, J lost 0 bases, and 13 bases lay in between. From germline, CDR1 is MNHNY and CDR2 SVGAGI (reference sequence). The CDR3 loop spans 15 amino acids.